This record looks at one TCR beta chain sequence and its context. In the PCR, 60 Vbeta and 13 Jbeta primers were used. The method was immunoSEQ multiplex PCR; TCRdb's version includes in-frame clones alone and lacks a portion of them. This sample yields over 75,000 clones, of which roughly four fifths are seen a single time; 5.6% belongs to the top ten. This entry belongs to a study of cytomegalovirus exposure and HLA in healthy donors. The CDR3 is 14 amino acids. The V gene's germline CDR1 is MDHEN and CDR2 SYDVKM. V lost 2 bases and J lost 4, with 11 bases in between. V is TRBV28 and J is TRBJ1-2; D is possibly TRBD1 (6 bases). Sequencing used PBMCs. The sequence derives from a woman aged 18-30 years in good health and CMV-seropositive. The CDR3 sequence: CASSLRRRGYGYTF. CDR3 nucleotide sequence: TGTGCCAGCAGTTTACGTCGCAGGGGCTATGGCTACACCTTC.